This T cell receptor beta chain was retrieved from a study of T cells after yellow fever vaccination. Study-level information: Fractions with few cells were prepared using SMART-Seq v4 Ultra Low Input. General study points: When the response was secondary, it was weaker but reached its peak faster, day 5 versus 15.

As TCR cDNA was made by 5'RACE template switching, a universal primer site and UMIs were added. TCRdb re-called the 5' RACE reads through MiXCR, storing one row per CDR3 protein. The sample consists of around 320,000 distinct CDR3 sequences, 3.5% to 5% of them appearing once. This CDR3 is built from 16 residues. CDR1 is SGHKS and CDR2 is YYEKEE in the germline V gene (reference sequence). V shed 0 bases and J shed 0 bases, with 7 bases lying between them. Only a few counts were recorded for this clonotype. The antigen remains undetermined. The receptor was isolated from a man aged 18 to 29 who received the YFV17D yellow fever vaccine. The sample here was PBMCs, taken 15 days after the yellow fever booster vaccination. This chain links TRBV5-5 with TRBJ1-6; D is uncertain. This chain's CDR3 is CASSLVGSSYNSPLHF. CDR3 bases: TGTGCCAGCAGCTTGGTTGGTTCCTCCTATAATTCACCCCTCCACTTT. Full variable domain (remainder filled in from reference TRBV5-5 and TRBJ1-6): DAGVTQSPTHLIKTRGQQVTLRCSPISGHKSVSWYQQVLGQGPQFIFQYYEKEERGRGNFPDRFSARQFPNYSSELNVNALLLGDSALYLCASSLVGSSYNSPLHFGNGTRLTVT.